This T cell receptor (beta chain) stems from a study of post-analysis software for immune sequencing data. The wider study: Relapsing-remitting, secondary progressive and progressive-relapsing forms of multiple sclerosis all featured among disease courses.

Unique molecular identifiers tagged the TCR beta cDNA libraries. A single record per CDR3 protein comes from TCRdb applying MiXCR to the PCR reads. The table has approximately 350,000 distinct CDR3 sequences, roughly 35% seen once. This CDR3 is 17 amino acids long. With 5 bases removed from V and 0 bases from J, the gap between germline ends came to 14 bases. As regards this clonotype: Its target is not known.

Whole-study results and caveats: Roughly five TRBV segments appeared more often in patients than in controls, and TRBV5-6, TRBV5-1 and TRBV20-1 were among these.

This receptor was taken from a girl aged 5-17 years with multiple sclerosis. The sample comprised blood. This chain uses TRBV12-3 or TRBV12-4 with TRBJ1-6; the D gene is possibly TRBD1 (5 bases). CDR3 in DNA: TGTGCCAGCAGTACCGCGCAGGGAAGCTCCTATAATTCACCCCTCCACTTT. This encodes CASSTAQGSSYNSPLHF.